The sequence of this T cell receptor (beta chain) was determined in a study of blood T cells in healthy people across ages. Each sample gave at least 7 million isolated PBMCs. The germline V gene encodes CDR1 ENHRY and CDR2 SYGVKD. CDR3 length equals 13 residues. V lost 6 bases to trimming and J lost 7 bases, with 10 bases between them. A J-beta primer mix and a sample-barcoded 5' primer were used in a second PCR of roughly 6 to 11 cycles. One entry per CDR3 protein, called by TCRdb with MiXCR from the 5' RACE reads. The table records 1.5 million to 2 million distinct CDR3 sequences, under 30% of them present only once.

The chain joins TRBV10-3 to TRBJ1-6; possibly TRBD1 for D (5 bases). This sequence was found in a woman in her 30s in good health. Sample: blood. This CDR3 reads CAIRRTSNSPLHF. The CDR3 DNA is TGTGCCATCAGAAGGACATCGAATTCACCCCTCCACTTT.